Detailed here is one T cell receptor (beta chain). This sample is drawn from a study of cytotoxic CD8 clonotypes in ibrutinib-treated CLL. Germline values: CDR1 WSHSY, CDR2 SAAADI. The ends lost 4 bases at V and 2 bases at J; junction bases unmatched: 5. The CDR3 sequence is 16 residues long. With cryopreserved PBMCs as the source, roughly 2 micrograms of genomic DNA went to TCR beta libraries. Profiling relied on immunoSEQ multiplex PCR, and the TCRdb table lists in-frame clones only, not all of them. This table holds roughly 300,000 clones, less than 85% found once. The sequence was collected from a human donor with chronic lymphocytic leukemia. The material sequenced was PBMCs, taken at disease progression, from a patient treated with ibrutinib. The rearrangement joins TRBV10-2 to TRBJ2-3; 11 nucleotides agree with TRBD2. CDR3 sequence reads: CASSATSGGYTDTQYF. The CDR3 nucleotides are TGCGCCAGCAGTGCAACTAGCGGGGGCTACACAGATACGCAGTATTTT.